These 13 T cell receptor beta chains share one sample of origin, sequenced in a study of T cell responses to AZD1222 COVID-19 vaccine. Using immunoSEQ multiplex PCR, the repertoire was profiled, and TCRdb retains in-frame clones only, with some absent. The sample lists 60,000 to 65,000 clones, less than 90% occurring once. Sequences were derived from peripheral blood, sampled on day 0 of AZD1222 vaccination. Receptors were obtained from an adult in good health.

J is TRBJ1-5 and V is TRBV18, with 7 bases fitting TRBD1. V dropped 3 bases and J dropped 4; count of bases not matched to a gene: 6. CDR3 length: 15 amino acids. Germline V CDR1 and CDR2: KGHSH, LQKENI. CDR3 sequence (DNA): TGTGCCAGCTCACCCAATCAGGGGGGGAATCAGCCCCAGCATTTT. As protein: CASSPNQGGNQPQHF. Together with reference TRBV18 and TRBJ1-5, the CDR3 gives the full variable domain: NAGVMQNPRHLVRRRGQEARLRCSPMKGHSHVYWYRQLPEEGLKFMVYLQKENIIDESGMPKERFSAEFPKEGPSILRIQQVVRGDSAAYFCASSPNQGGNQPQHFGDGTRLSIL.

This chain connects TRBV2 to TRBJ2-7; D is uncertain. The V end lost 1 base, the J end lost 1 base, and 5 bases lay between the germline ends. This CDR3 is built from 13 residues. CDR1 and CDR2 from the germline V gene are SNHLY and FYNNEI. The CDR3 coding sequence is TGTGCCAGCAGTGAAGGACCTTCCTACGAGCAGTACTTC. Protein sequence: CASSEGPSYEQYF.

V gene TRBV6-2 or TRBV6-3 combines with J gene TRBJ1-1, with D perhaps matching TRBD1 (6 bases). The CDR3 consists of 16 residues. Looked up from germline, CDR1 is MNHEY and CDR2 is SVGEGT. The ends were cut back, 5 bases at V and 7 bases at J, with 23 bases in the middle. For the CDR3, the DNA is TGTGCCAGCAGTAAACCTACCCCCGGGACAAACCTTGAAGCTTTCTTT. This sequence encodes CASSKPTPGTNLEAFF.

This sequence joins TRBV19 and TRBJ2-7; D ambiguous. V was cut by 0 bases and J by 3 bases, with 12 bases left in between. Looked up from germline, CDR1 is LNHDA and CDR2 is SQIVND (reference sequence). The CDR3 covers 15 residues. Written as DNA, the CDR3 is TGTGCCAGTAGTATAGAAGTCAGCGTGAACTACGAGCAGTACTTC. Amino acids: CASSIEVSVNYEQYF.

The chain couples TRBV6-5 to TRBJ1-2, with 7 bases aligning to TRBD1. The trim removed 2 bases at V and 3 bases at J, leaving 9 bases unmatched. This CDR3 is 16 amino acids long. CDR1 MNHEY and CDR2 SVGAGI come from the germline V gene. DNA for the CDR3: TGTGCCAGCAGTTACGCCGACAGGGCCGGGGACTATGGCTACACCTTC. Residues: CASSYADRAGDYGYTF.

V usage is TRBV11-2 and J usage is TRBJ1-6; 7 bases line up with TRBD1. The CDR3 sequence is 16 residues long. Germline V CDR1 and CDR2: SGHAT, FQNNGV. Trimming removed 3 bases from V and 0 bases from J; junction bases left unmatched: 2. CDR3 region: CASSLTGTSYNSPLHF. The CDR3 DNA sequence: TGTGCCAGCAGCTTGACAGGGACCTCCTATAATTCACCCCTCCACTTT. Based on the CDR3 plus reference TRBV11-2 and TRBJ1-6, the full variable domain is EAGVAQSPRYKIIEKRQSVAFWCNPISGHATLYWYQQILGQGPKLLIQFQNNGVVDDSQLPKDRFSAERLKGVDSTLKIQPAKLEDSAVYLCASSLTGTSYNSPLHFGNGTRLTVT.

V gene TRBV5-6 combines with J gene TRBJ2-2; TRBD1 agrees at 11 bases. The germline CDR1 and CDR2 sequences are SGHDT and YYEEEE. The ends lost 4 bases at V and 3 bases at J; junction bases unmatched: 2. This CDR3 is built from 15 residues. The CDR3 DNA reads TGTGCCAGCAGCGCGGACAGGGGGCACACCGGGGAGCTGTTTTTT. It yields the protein CASSADRGHTGELFF. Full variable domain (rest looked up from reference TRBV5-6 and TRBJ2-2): DAGVTQSPTHLIKTRGQQVTLRCSPKSGHDTVSWYQQALGQGPQFIFQYYEEEERQRGNFPDRFSGHQFPNYSSELNVNALLLGDSALYLCASSADRGHTGELFFGEGSRLTVL.

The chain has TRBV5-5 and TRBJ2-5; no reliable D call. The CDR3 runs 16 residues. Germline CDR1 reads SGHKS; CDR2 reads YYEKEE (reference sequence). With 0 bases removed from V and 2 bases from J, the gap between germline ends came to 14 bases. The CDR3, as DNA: TGTGCCAGCAGCTTGGGTTACATCTTGGCACAAGAGACCCAGTACTTC. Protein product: CASSLGYILAQETQYF.

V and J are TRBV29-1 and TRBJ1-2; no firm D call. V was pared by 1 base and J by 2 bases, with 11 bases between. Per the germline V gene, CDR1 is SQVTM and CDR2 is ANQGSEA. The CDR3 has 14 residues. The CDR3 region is CSVEGAAGNYGYTF. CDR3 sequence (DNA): TGCAGCGTTGAAGGGGCGGCGGGGAACTATGGCTACACCTTC.

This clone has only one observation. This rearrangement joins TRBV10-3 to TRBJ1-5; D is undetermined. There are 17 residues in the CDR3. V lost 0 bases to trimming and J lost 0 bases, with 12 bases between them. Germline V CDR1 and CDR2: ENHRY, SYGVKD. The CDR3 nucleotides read TGTGCCATCAGTGAGTCGGCGGCAGACTATAGCAATCAGCCCCAGCATTTT. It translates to CAISESAADYSNQPQHF.

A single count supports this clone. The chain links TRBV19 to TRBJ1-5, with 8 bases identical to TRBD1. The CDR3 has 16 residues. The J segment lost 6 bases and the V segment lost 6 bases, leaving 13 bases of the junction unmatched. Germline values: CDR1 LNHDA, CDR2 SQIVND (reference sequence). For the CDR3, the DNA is TGTGCCAGTAGCCCCCCGGTGGCCAGGGGGCTTCAGCCCCAGCATTTT. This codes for CASSPPVARGLQPQHF.

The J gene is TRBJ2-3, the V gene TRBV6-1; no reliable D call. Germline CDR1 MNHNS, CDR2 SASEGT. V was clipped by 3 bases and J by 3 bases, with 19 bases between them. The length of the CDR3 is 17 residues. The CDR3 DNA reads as TGTGCCAGCAGTGACCGGATTGGCTTTGGCTTTACAGATACGCAGTATTTT. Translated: CASSDRIGFGFTDTQYF.

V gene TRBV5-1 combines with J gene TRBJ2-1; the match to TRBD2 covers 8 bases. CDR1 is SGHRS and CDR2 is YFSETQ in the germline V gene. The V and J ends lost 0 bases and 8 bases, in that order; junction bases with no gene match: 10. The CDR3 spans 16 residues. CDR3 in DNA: TGCGCCAGCAGCTTGGTCGGGGGGGGCACCGTGGATGAGCAGTTCTTC. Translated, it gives CASSLVGGGTVDEQFF. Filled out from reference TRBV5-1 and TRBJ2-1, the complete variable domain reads KAGVTQTPRYLIKTRGQQVTLSCSPISGHRSVSWYQQTPGQGLQFLFEYFSETQRNKGNFPGRFSGRQFSNSRSEMNVSTLELGDSALYLCASSLVGGGTVDEQFFGPGTRLTVL.